These 14 T cell receptor beta chains were all obtained from the same sample, sequenced in a study of PD-L1 blockade in urothelial cancer. Time point of the sample: peripheral blood 6 weeks after treatment start. The table came from immunoSEQ multiplex PCR; TCRdb's copy has only in-frame clones and leaves some out. The repertoire holds 30,000 or so clones, with 80% to 90% as singletons. Sequenced material: PBMCs, taken around atezolizumab (anti-PD-L1) treatment. All receptors derive from a man older than 75 with urothelial cancer.

The chain is built from TRBV7-2 and TRBJ2-3, with 8 bases lining up with TRBD2. V gave up 2 bases and J gave up 3 bases; unmatched junction bases: 4. Germline V gene data show CDR1 as SGHTA and CDR2 as FQGNSA. This CDR3 is built from 15 residues. The CDR3: CASSLSGGETDTQYF. CDR3 sequence (DNA): TGTGCCAGCAGCTTATCCGGGGGGGAGACAGATACGCAGTATTTT.

This clone showed up just a few times. The J gene is TRBJ1-5, the V gene TRBV10-1, with D maybe TRBD1 (5 bases). V lost 0 bases, J lost 5 bases, and 17 bases lay in between. Germline V gene data show CDR1 as WNHNN and CDR2 as SYGVQD (reference sequence). The CDR3 consists of 17 residues. The CDR3 bases are TGCGCCAGCAGTGAGTCTCGGGGGAAAGGCGCTCATCAGCCCCAGCATTTT. Protein: CASSESRGKGAHQPQHF.

The V and J genes are TRBV6-1 and TRBJ2-7; D is unresolved. This CDR3 has 14 amino acids. V lost 1 base, J lost 0 bases, and 7 bases lay in between. The germline V gene encodes CDR1 MNHNS and CDR2 SASEGT. CDR3 region: CASSEGWSSYEQYF. CDR3 bases: TGTGCCAGCAGTGAAGGGTGGAGCTCCTACGAGCAGTACTTC.

The rearrangement joins TRBV30 to TRBJ2-2; a possible D gene is TRBD2 (6 bases). Germline V gene lookup returns CDR1 GTSNPN and CDR2 SVGIG (reference sequence). Trimming pared 8 bases from V and 0 bases from J, leaving 13 bases between. There are 14 residues in the CDR3. The CDR3 is CARPGGANTGELFF. CDR3 nucleotide sequence: TGTGCCCGCCCCGGGGGAGCGAACACCGGGGAGCTGTTTTTT.

This CDR3 reads CASSSEGAYGYTF. The CDR3 DNA reads TGCGCCAGCAGCTCGGAGGGGGCTTATGGCTACACCTTC. V gene TRBV5-1 combines with J gene TRBJ1-2, with 7 bases fitting TRBD1. The CDR3 totals 13 residues. CDR1 SGHRS and CDR2 YFSETQ come from the germline V gene. Trimming at V came to 3 bases and at J to 5 bases, leaving 4 bases not matched to a gene.

The chain uses TRBV10-2 and TRBJ2-1; 8 bases fit TRBD2. The V and J ends lost 8 bases and 6 bases, in that order; junction bases with no gene match: 9. From germline, CDR1 is WSHSY and CDR2 SAAADI. The CDR3 is made up of 14 amino acids. For the CDR3, the DNA is TGCGCCAGCTTGCCGGGACTAGTCTCCAATGAGCAGTTCTTC. Its protein is CASLPGLVSNEQFF.

The chain uses TRBV5-1 and TRBJ2-1; TRBD2 matches at 9 bases. This CDR3 is 14 amino acids long. Germline loops: CDR1 SGHRS, CDR2 YFSETQ. The V and J ends lost 5 bases and 4 bases, in that order; junction bases with no gene match: 4. The CDR3 coding sequence is TGCGCCAGCAGGGAGGCGGGAGGGTACAATGAGCAGTTCTTC. This sequence encodes CASREAGGYNEQFF. The whole variable domain, remainder taken from reference TRBV5-1 and TRBJ2-1, is KAGVTQTPRYLIKTRGQQVTLSCSPISGHRSVSWYQQTPGQGLQFLFEYFSETQRNKGNFPGRFSGRQFSNSRSEMNVSTLELGDSALYLCASREAGGYNEQFFGPGTRLTVL.

This clone was counted once. The genes are TRBV9 and TRBJ2-2, with 7 bases aligning to TRBD1. V lost 0 bases and J lost 3; bases outside the gene matches: 5. CDR1 SGDLS and CDR2 YYNGEE come from the germline V gene. CDR3 length equals 16 residues. Here the CDR3 reads CASSVAGRGHTGELFF. The CDR3 nucleotides are TGTGCCAGCAGCGTAGCTGGTAGGGGGCACACCGGGGAGCTGTTTTTT.

This chain joins TRBV5-6 and TRBJ1-5; perhaps TRBD1 as D (6 bases). Trimming took 3 bases from V and 7 from J, leaving 14 bases between them. Germline lookup yields CDR1 SGHDT and CDR2 YYEEEE. This CDR3 spans 14 amino acids. CDR3 in amino acids: CASSSGRGHQPQHF. In DNA, the CDR3 is TGTGCCAGCAGCTCAGGCAGGGGACACCAGCCCCAGCATTTT.

The rearrangement joins TRBV2 to TRBJ2-5, with D possibly TRBD1 on 6 matching bases. Germline CDR1 is SNHLY and CDR2 is FYNNEI. The CDR3 runs 13 residues. V was shortened by 9 bases and J by 0 bases, with 11 bases between the two germline ends. The CDR3 DNA reads as TGTGCCAGTGGGACACTTTACCAAGAGACCCAGTACTTC. Amino acid sequence: CASGTLYQETQYF.

CDR3 sequence: CASRTAAGQGNDEQYF. The CDR3 DNA reads as TGTGCCAGCCGGACCGCAGCCGGACAGGGAAACGACGAGCAGTACTTC. This sequence joins TRBV21-1 and TRBJ2-7; TRBD1 is the table's D call, not checked against the DNA. TRBV21-1 is deemed a pseudogene. CDR3 length equals 16 residues.

The rearrangement joins TRBV6-5 to TRBJ2-1; 7 bases line up with TRBD2. V lost 7 bases to trimming and J lost 10 bases; unmatched junction nucleotides: 4. CDR3 length: 11 amino acids. CDR1 is MNHEY and CDR2 is SVGAGI in the germline V gene. This CDR3 reads CASTDGGEQFF. The DNA of the CDR3 is TGTGCCAGCACTGACGGGGGGGAGCAGTTCTTC.

The chain has TRBV27 and TRBJ2-7, with D perhaps TRBD2 (6 bases). V was shortened by 2 bases and J by 0 bases, with 11 bases between the two germline ends. The CDR3 has 15 amino acids. The V gene's germline CDR1 is MNHEY and CDR2 SMNVEV (reference sequence). CDR3: CASSLRGITSYEQYF. CDR3 coding DNA: TGTGCCAGCAGTTTACGCGGGATCACCTCCTACGAGCAGTACTTC.

The chain carries TRBV21-1 and TRBJ1-2; the table gives TRBD1 as D, unverified against the DNA. TRBV21-1 is designated a pseudogene. The CDR3 is 14 residues long. Here the CDR3 DNA reads TGTGCCAGCAGCAAGACCGGACAGAATTATGGCTACACCTTC. The encoded protein is CASSKTGQNYGYTF.